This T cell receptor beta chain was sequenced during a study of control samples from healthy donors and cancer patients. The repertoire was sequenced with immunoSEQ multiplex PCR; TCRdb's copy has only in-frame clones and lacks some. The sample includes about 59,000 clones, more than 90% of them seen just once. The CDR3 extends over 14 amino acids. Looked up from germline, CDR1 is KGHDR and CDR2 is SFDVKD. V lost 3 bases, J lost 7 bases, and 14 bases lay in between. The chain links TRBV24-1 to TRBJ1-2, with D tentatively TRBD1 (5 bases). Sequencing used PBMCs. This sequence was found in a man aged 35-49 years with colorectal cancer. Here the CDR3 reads CATSDSGTATGYTF. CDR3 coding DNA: TGTGCCACCAGTGATAGTGGGACTGCGACTGGCTACACCTTC.